A single sample gave rise to the 13 T cell receptor beta chains below, sequenced in a study of PD-1 blockade in classical Hodgkin lymphoma. Produced via immunoSEQ multiplex PCR; TCRdb's table is partial and in-frame only. The sample carries about 99,000 clones, roughly 81% recorded once. Every patient relapsed after autologous stem cell transplantation, and brentuximab vedotin exposure varied. The material was peripheral blood mononuclear cells (PBMCs), obtained before the second cycle of nivolumab. The receptors here all came from a human donor with classical Hodgkin lymphoma.

The gene calls are TRBV5-1 and TRBJ2-3; a weak D match, TRBD2 (5 bases). Germline V lookup: CDR1 SGHRS, CDR2 YFSETQ. The CDR3 has 17 amino acids. The V and J ends lost 0 bases and 0 bases respectively, with 14 bases between them. The CDR3 DNA sequence: TGCGCCAGCAGCTTGGGGGCGCGGGCCCATAGCACAGATACGCAGTATTTT. Its protein is CASSLGARAHSTDTQYF.

The rearrangement joins TRBV6-1 to TRBJ2-7; possibly TRBD2 for D (6 bases). CDR3 length equals 15 residues. The V gene lost 6 bases and the J gene lost 0 bases, with 15 bases spanning the gap. Looked up from germline, CDR1 is MNHNS and CDR2 is SASEGT. The CDR3 nucleotides are TGTGCCAGCAGGCAGGAGGGAGGTGTCTCCTACGAGCAGTACTTC. This encodes CASRQEGGVSYEQYF.

The chain is built from TRBV4-3 and TRBJ2-2, with 12 nucleotides matching TRBD2. There are 18 residues in the CDR3. Germline lookup yields CDR1 LGHNA and CDR2 YSLEER. The V gene end was trimmed by 4 bases and the J gene end by 2 bases; junction bases not matched to a gene: 8. CDR3 amino acids: CASSRATSGSTNTGELFF. CDR3 DNA sequence: TGCGCCAGCAGCCGGGCGACTAGCGGGAGCACTAACACCGGGGAGCTGTTTTTT.

This clone was counted a single time. The CDR3 spells CAWSVASGGDTQYF. CDR3 sequence (DNA): TGTGCCTGGAGTGTAGCTAGCGGGGGAGATACGCAGTATTTT. The chain combines TRBV30 with TRBJ2-3; TRBD2 aligns across 10 bases. The CDR3 sequence is 14 residues long. With 0 bases clipped from V and 5 bases from J, the junction kept 2 bases outside the gene matches. CDR1 is GTSNPN, CDR2 SVGIG, per germline (reference sequence).

The chain recombines TRBV5-1 with TRBJ2-1; TRBD1 agrees at 9 bases. CDR3 length equals 16 residues. Germline V gene sequence: CDR1 SGHRS, CDR2 YFSETQ. J gave up 7 bases and V 0 bases, and 8 bases lay outside the gene matches. This CDR3 reads CASSLVSGQGMNEQFF. The CDR3 bases are TGCGCCAGCAGCTTGGTTTCCGGACAGGGGATGAATGAGCAGTTCTTC.

The chain is built from TRBV25-1 and TRBJ2-7; TRBD2 matches 16 bases. CDR1 is MGHDK, CDR2 SYGVNS, per germline. CDR3 length: 17 amino acids. V shed 6 bases and J 3 bases; nucleotides not matched to a gene: 8. The chain's CDR3 is CASRGTSGRAGIYEQYF. Here the CDR3 DNA reads TGTGCCAGCAGAGGGACTAGCGGGAGGGCCGGGATCTACGAGCAGTACTTC.

This clone has more than one count but fewer than ten. V usage is TRBV2 and J usage is TRBJ1-2; D is possibly TRBD1 (6 bases). Trimming left V 7 bases short and J 7 bases short, with 16 bases between. Germline CDR1 and CDR2: SNHLY and FYNNEI. This CDR3 comprises 13 residues. Here the CDR3 reads CASIAGGAGGYTF. CDR3 nucleotide sequence: TGTGCCAGCATTGCTGGGGGGGCAGGTGGCTACACCTTC.

The chain employs TRBV18 and TRBJ2-7; unclear D gene. The V end lost 3 bases, the J end lost 0 bases, and 9 bases lay between the germline ends. Germline V gene data show CDR1 as KGHSH and CDR2 as LQKENI. This CDR3 contains 14 residues. This chain's CDR3 is CASSPTRSSYEQYF. CDR3 DNA: TGTGCCAGCTCACCTACCCGGAGCTCCTACGAGCAGTACTTC.

This clone appeared a single time. The J gene is TRBJ2-3, the V gene TRBV2; weak D call: TRBD2 (6 bases). Germline-derived CDR1 and CDR2 are SNHLY and FYNNEI. The length of the CDR3 is 14 residues. V lost 7 bases and J 2 bases, leaving 13 bases between the germline ends. The CDR3 bases are TGTGCCAGCAAGGGCGGGATGAACACAGATACGCAGTATTTT. Its translation is CASKGGMNTDTQYF.

The rearrangement links TRBV7-2 to TRBJ2-5; possible D gene TRBD1, 6 bases. This CDR3 spans 14 amino acids. Germline CDR1 and CDR2: SGHTA and FQGNSA. Trimming removed 2 bases at V and 5 bases at J, with 12 bases between. The CDR3 reads CASSLPGAGETQYF. The CDR3 DNA reads as TGTGCCAGCAGCTTACCAGGGGCCGGGGAGACCCAGTACTTC. Filled out from reference TRBV7-2 and TRBJ2-5, the complete variable domain reads GAGVSQSPSNKVTEKGKDVELRCDPISGHTALYWYRQSLGQGLEFLIYFQGNSAPDKSGLPSDRFSAERTGGSVSTLTIQRTQQEDSAVYLCASSLPGAGETQYFGPGTRLLVL.

The chain uses TRBV30 and TRBJ2-3; D remains unclear. The CDR3 contains 11 residues. Germline assignment: CDR1 GTSNPN and CDR2 SVGIG (reference sequence). Trimming took 2 bases from V and 5 from J, leaving 5 bases between them. The CDR3 DNA reads TGTGCCTGGAGTTCCGGAGATACGCAGTATTTT. It is translated as CAWSSGDTQYF.

V gene TRBV11-3 combines with J gene TRBJ2-7; D may correspond to TRBD1 or TRBD2 (5 bases each). Trimming removed 1 base from V and 5 bases from J, with 9 bases in between. CDR3 length: 13 amino acids. CDR1 is SGHNT, CDR2 YENEEA, per germline. The CDR3 spells CASSLGGKNEQYF. CDR3 nucleotide sequence: TGTGCCAGCAGCTTAGGGGGGAAAAACGAGCAGTACTTC.

V is TRBV4-1 and J is TRBJ2-7, with 8 nucleotides matching TRBD2. After removal of 2 bases from V and 2 bases from J, the junction contained 14 bases not matched to a gene. This CDR3 has 18 residues. Germline-derived CDR1 and CDR2 are MGHRA and YSYEKL. CDR3 in amino acids: CASSQPSAGGLSPYEQYF. The DNA for the CDR3 is TGCGCCAGCAGCCAACCGTCGGCGGGAGGCCTCTCCCCCTACGAGCAGTACTTC.